This is a list of T cell receptor beta chains from one sample in a study of T cells in tuberculosis. Assay: immunoSEQ multiplex PCR; the TCRdb copy retains only in-frame clones and omits some. The sample lists 35,000 to 50,000 clones, around 94% occurring once. Sample: PBMCs. The receptors derive from a donor aged 5 to 30 with latent tuberculosis or without tuberculosis infection. Some clones in this sample may be carry-over from other donors' samples. Each CDR3 is given with its conserved first and last residue. Fields, in order: D gene, V gene, J gene, clone size, CDR3 protein, CDR3 DNA. The D gene is left open where the match is weak. Only some rows state a clone size, as once, few, many or a class for expanded clones.

>TRBD2|TRBV5-1|TRBJ2-2|NA
CASSLRTSGDTGELFF
TGCGCCAGCAGCTTAAGGACTAGCGGAGACACCGGGGAGCTGTTTTTT
>NA|TRBV28|TRBJ1-1|NA
CASSFFDRFEAFF
TGTGCCAGCAGTTTCTTCGACAGATTTGAAGCTTTCTTT
>NA|TRBV5-4|TRBJ1-1|once
CASSPVLGGLNTEAFF
TGTGCCAGCAGCCCGGTGCTTGGGGGCCTGAACACTGAAGCTTTCTTT
>NA|TRBV7-9|TRBJ1-5|NA
CASSHGGNNQPQHF
TGTGCCAGCAGCCACGGAGGGAACAATCAGCCCCAGCATTTT
>NA|TRBV7-8|TRBJ1-3|NA
CASSSWSRGYSGNTIYF
TGTGCCAGCAGCTCCTGGAGCAGGGGCTACTCTGGAAACACCATATATTTT
>TRBD1|TRBV2|TRBJ1-4|NA
CASSRDRENEKLFF
TGTGCCAGCAGTCGGGACAGAGAAAATGAAAAACTGTTTTTT
>NA|TRBV19|TRBJ1-1|NA
CASSIFRDTSEAFF
TGTGCCAGTAGTATATTCCGGGACACTAGTGAAGCTTTCTTT
>TRBD1|TRBV18|TRBJ2-7|NA
CASSSGQGSYEQYF
TGTGCCAGCTCATCCGGACAGGGGTCCTACGAGCAGTACTTC
>NA|TRBV28|TRBJ2-7|NA
CASRGGGDLYEQYF
TGTGCCAGCAGGGGAGGGGGGGACTTATACGAGCAGTACTTC
>TRBD1|TRBV5-5|TRBJ1-1|NA
CASSQVAGGEFF
TGTGCCAGCAGCCAAGTGGCAGGGGGAGAGTTCTTT
>NA|TRBV28|TRBJ1-2|NA
CASSLLGLGYGYTF
TGTGCCAGCAGTTTATTGGGACTGGGGTATGGCTACACCTTC
>NA|TRBV5-1|TRBJ2-1|NA
CASSLATGSGEQFF
TGCGCCAGCAGCTTGGCTACCGGCAGCGGTGAGCAGTTCTTC
>TRBD1|TRBV9|TRBJ2-5|NA
CASSLSTGTGETQYF
TGTGCCAGCAGTCTGTCGACAGGGACGGGAGAGACCCAGTACTTC
>TRBD2|TRBV19|TRBJ2-7|NA
CASRLAGEYEQYF
TGTGCCAGTCGACTAGCGGGAGAGTACGAGCAGTACTTC
>NA|TRBV28|TRBJ2-2|NA
CASSFVGVQAGTGELFF
TGTGCCAGCAGTTTTGTTGGTGTACAGGCTGGGACCGGGGAGCTGTTTTTT
>NA|TRBV12-5|TRBJ1-1|NA
CASGLATKVEGGMNTEAFF
TGTGCTAGTGGTTTGGCCACAAAAGTTGAAGGCGGGATGAACACTGAAGCTTTCTTT
>TRBD1|TRBV9|TRBJ2-7|NA
CASSVSPGQGALYSEQYF
TGTGCCAGCAGCGTCAGTCCGGGACAGGGGGCTCTCTACTCCGAGCAGTACTTC
>NA|TRBV4-3|TRBJ2-7|few
CASSPHAMGSEQYF
TGCGCCAGCAGCCCCCACGCGATGGGGAGCGAGCAGTACTTC
>TRBD1|TRBV18|TRBJ1-2|NA
CASSPPGQGNNGYTF
TGTGCCAGCTCACCACCCGGACAGGGTAATAATGGCTACACCTTC
>NA|TRBV11-2|TRBJ1-1|NA
CASSLRRSWFTEAFF
TGTGCCAGCAGCTTACGGAGGTCCTGGTTCACTGAAGCTTTCTTT
>NA|TRBV5-4|TRBJ1-2|NA
CASSRGGLGNGYTF
TGTGCCAGCAGCCGGGGGGGCTTGGGTAATGGCTACACCTTC
>NA|TRBV14|TRBJ2-1|NA
CASSQVARGYVPRGEQFF
TGTGCCAGCAGCCAAGTAGCCAGGGGCTATGTTCCCCGGGGTGAGCAGTTCTTC
>NA|TRBV6-4|TRBJ2-1|NA
CASSDSPQWSYNEQFF
TGTGCCAGCAGTGACTCCCCACAATGGTCCTACAATGAGCAGTTCTTC
>NA|TRBV5-6|TRBJ1-4|once
CASRKTGFNEKLFF
TGTGCCAGCAGGAAGACAGGCTTTAATGAAAAACTGTTTTTT
>TRBD1|TRBV2|TRBJ1-5|NA
CASSDRGRGSNQPQHF
TGTGCCAGCAGTGACAGGGGGCGCGGGAGCAATCAGCCCCAGCATTTT
>NA|TRBV4-1|TRBJ2-7|NA
CASSQVIRQSSYEQYF
TGCGCCAGCAGCCAAGTCATCCGACAGAGCTCCTACGAGCAGTACTTC
>NA|TRBV6-9|TRBJ2-7|NA
CASSYTPLSSYEQYF
TGTGCCAGCAGTTATACCCCGCTAAGCTCCTACGAGCAGTACTTC
>TRBD1|TRBV29-1|TRBJ2-7|NA
CSAVTGNVHEQYF
TGCAGCGCCGTGACAGGGAATGTACACGAGCAGTACTTC
>TRBD2|TRBV6-4|TRBJ2-3|NA
CASSTGLAENTDTQYF
TGTGCCAGCAGTACGGGACTAGCGGAGAACACAGATACGCAGTATTTT
>TRBD1|TRBV28|TRBJ1-2|few
CASSFRDSKYGYTF
TGTGCCAGCAGTTTCCGGGACAGCAAGTACGGCTACACCTTC
>TRBD2|TRBV11-2|TRBJ2-2|NA
CASRRGLAGYTGELFF
TGTGCCAGCAGGAGGGGACTAGCGGGTTACACCGGGGAGCTGTTTTTT
>TRBD2|TRBV11-2|TRBJ2-5|NA
CASSIKREWWGETQYF
TGTGCCAGCAGCATCAAGCGGGAGTGGTGGGGAGAGACCCAGTACTTC
>TRBD2|TRBV5-4|TRBJ2-1|NA
CASSVTGTSIHEQFF
TGTGCCAGCAGCGTAACCGGGACTAGTATCCATGAGCAGTTCTTC
>NA|TRBV4-1|TRBJ2-5|NA
CASSQVVSETQYF
TGCGCCAGCAGCCAAGTCGTTTCGGAGACCCAGTACTTC
>NA|TRBV4-2|TRBJ1-4|NA
CASSQAGSLGEKLFF
TGTGCCAGCAGCCAAGCGGGGTCGTTGGGGGAAAAACTGTTTTTT
>TRBD1|TRBV6-1|TRBJ2-3|NA
CASSALIQGEGGTDTQYF
TGTGCCAGCAGTGCCCTAATACAGGGGGAAGGTGGCACAGATACGCAGTATTTT